This is a list of T cell receptor beta chains from one sample in a study of a mutant IDH1 vaccine in newly diagnosed glioma. Which antigens these TCRs recognize remains unknown. Sequencing was performed with immunoSEQ multiplex PCR; in TCRdb, only in-frame clones are kept and a portion is missing. The data show around 130,000 clones, over 75% seen once. Sequencing used PBMCs, obtained from a glioma patient whose treatment included an IDH1 peptide vaccine. The source is a man between 40 and 49 years old with glioma. Both conserved end residues are part of each CDR3. The order of the fields is J gene, clone size, V gene, D gene, CDR3 protein, CDR3 DNA. The D gene is left open where the match is weak. Not all rows give a size; the values are once, few, many and, for expanded clones, a class.

TRBJ1-2 | - | TRBV7-9 | TRBD1 | CASSLGQGAYGYTF | TGTGCCAGCAGCCTTGGACAGGGAGCCTATGGCTACACCTTC
TRBJ2-7 | - | TRBV10-3 | TRBD2 | CAISERGLAGVAYEQYF | TGTGCCATCAGTGAGAGGGGACTAGCGGGAGTGGCCTACGAGCAGTACTTC
TRBJ2-1 | - | TRBV10-3 | TRBD2 | CAISESSGSSGSISYNEQFF | TGTGCCATCAGTGAGTCGTCCGGTAGTAGCGGGAGTATTTCCTACAATGAGCAGTTCTTC
TRBJ2-3 | - | TRBV5-1 | TRBD1 | CASSLRVGWQGATDTQYF | TGCGCCAGCAGCTTGAGGGTTGGTTGGCAGGGGGCCACAGATACGCAGTATTTT
TRBJ2-3 | - | TRBV6-4 | - | CASSASLGLTDTQYF | TGTGCCAGCAGTGCCAGCCTAGGTCTCACAGATACGCAGTATTTT
TRBJ2-7 | - | TRBV5-1 | - | CASSIGLVTKGEQYF | TGCGCCAGCAGCATCGGCCTGGTCACCAAGGGCGAGCAGTACTTC
TRBJ1-6 | - | TRBV7-6 | - | CASAPAAGGGPGDSPLHF | TGTGCCAGCGCCCCCGCGGCGGGGGGAGGTCCTGGGGATTCACCCCTCCACTTT
TRBJ2-7 | - | TRBV28 | TRBD2 | CASRLLATNYEQYF | TGTGCCAGCAGGTTACTAGCGACAAACTACGAGCAGTACTTC
TRBJ1-2 | - | TRBV7-9 | - | CASSPGPGRLRGYTF | TGTGCCAGCAGCCCAGGACCAGGGAGGTTACGGGGCTACACCTTC
TRBJ2-7 | - | TRBV10-3 | - | CAISRQSYEQYF | TGTGCCATCAGTCGACAGAGCTACGAGCAGTACTTC
TRBJ1-2 | - | TRBV29-1 | - | CSVAAGPNYGYTF | TGCAGCGTTGCAGCAGGGCCCAACTATGGCTACACCTTC
TRBJ1-5 | - | TRBV2 | TRBD1 | CASSWDSLNQPQHF | TGTGCCAGCAGTTGGGACAGCCTAAATCAGCCCCAGCATTTT
TRBJ1-5 | - | TRBV7-9 | TRBD1 | CASTGTGNQPQHF | TGTGCCAGCACCGGGACAGGGAATCAGCCCCAGCATTTT
TRBJ2-5 | few | TRBV28 | - | CASSVGLGSTDF | -
TRBJ2-1 | - | TRBV4-3 | TRBD2 | CASSQAILGTSILF | TGCGCCAGCAGCCAAGCCATACTCGGGACTAGTATACTCTTC
TRBJ1-5 | few | TRBV4-1 | TRBD1 | CASSRLGTGTQPQHF | TGCGCCAGCAGCCGCTTAGGGACAGGGACTCAGCCCCAGCATTTT
TRBJ2-5 | - | TRBV2 | TRBD1 | CASRQDRGRETQYF | TGTGCCAGCAGGCAGGACAGGGGGCGAGAGACCCAGTACTTC
TRBJ2-5 | - | TRBV5-1 | - | CASSLREGKETQYF | TGCGCCAGCAGCTTGAGAGAAGGGAAAGAGACCCAGTACTTC
TRBJ1-5 | few | TRBV6-6 | - | CASSYSPLGNQPQHF | TGTGCCAGCAGTTACTCACCCTTGGGGAATCAGCCCCAGCATTTT
TRBJ2-3 | - | TRBV10-3 | - | CAIEDSSGDTQYF | TGTGCCATCGAGGACAGTAGCGGTGATACGCAGTATTTT
TRBJ2-5 | - | TRBV6-5 | - | CASSYLGAAQETQYF | TGTGCCAGCAGTTACTTGGGGGCAGCACAAGAGACCCAGTACTTC
TRBJ1-2 | - | TRBV10-3 | TRBD1 | CAIRGQGRYGYTF | TGTGCCATCAGGGGACAGGGGCGCTATGGCTACACCTTC
TRBJ1-5 | few | TRBV2 | - | CASLGSSNQPQHF | TGTGCCAGCTTAGGCAGCAGCAATCAGCCCCAGCATTTT
TRBJ1-4 | - | TRBV7-9 | - | CASSPGDTNEKLFF | TGTGCCAGCAGCCCAGGGGATACGAATGAAAAACTGTTTTTT
TRBJ2-5 | - | TRBV4-3 | - | CASSQDRARGQETQYF | TGCGCCAGCAGCCAAGATCGAGCCCGGGGCCAAGAGACCCAGTACTTC
TRBJ2-6 | - | TRBV2 | TRBD1 | CASSGDRNSGANVLTF | TGTGCCAGCAGTGGGGACAGGAACTCTGGGGCCAACGTCCTGACTTTC
TRBJ2-5 | once | TRBV30 | - | CAWSLRRRWGETQYF | TGTGCCTGGAGTTTAAGGCGGCGTTGGGGCGAGACCCAGTACTTC
TRBJ2-7 | - | TRBV15 | TRBD1 | CATSTGTGGYEQYF | TGTGCCACCAGCACCGGGACAGGGGGCTACGAGCAGTACTTC
TRBJ2-3 | - | TRBV5-5 | - | CASSLQGDTQYF | TGTGCCAGCAGCCTGCAGGGAGATACGCAGTATTTT
TRBJ2-7 | - | TRBV4-2 | TRBD1 | CASSQDHTGGSYEQYF | TGTGCCAGCAGCCAAGATCATACAGGGGGATCCTACGAGCAGTACTTC
TRBJ2-7 | - | TRBV15 | TRBD2 | CATSRQRDGEQYF | TGTGCCACCAGCAGGCAGCGGGATGGCGAGCAGTACTTC
TRBJ2-3 | - | TRBV6-6 | TRBD2 | CASSYLGTSVDTQYF | TGTGCCAGCAGTTACCTAGGGACTAGCGTGGATACGCAGTATTTT
TRBJ2-5 | - | TRBV10-3 | TRBD2 | CAIRQGLAGVNQETQYF | TGTGCCATCAGACAGGGACTAGCGGGAGTCAACCAAGAGACCCAGTACTTC
TRBJ2-3 | - | TRBV15 | - | CATAPRTGLADTQYF | TGTGCCACCGCCCCCCGCACGGGGCTCGCAGATACGCAGTATTTT
TRBJ2-2 | - | TRBV6-5 | - | CASSLGTVTNTGELFF | TGTGCCAGCAGTTTGGGAACGGTGACGAACACCGGGGAGCTGTTTTTT
TRBJ1-6 | - | TRBV30 | - | CARGASGGINSPLHF | TGTGCCCGGGGCGCCTCGGGGGGCATTAATTCACCCCTCCACTTT
TRBJ2-5 | - | TRBV9 | - | CASSVGVEETQYF | TGTGCCAGCAGCGTAGGGGTGGAAGAGACCCAGTACTTC
TRBJ2-7 | - | TRBV7-2 | - | CASSQRGPAQSSYEQYF | TGTGCCAGCAGTCAGAGGGGCCCAGCACAGAGCTCCTACGAGCAGTACTTC
TRBJ2-5 | once | TRBV4-2 | TRBD2 | CASSQERGKETQYF | TGTGCCAGCAGCCAAGAGCGGGGGAAAGAGACCCAGTACTTC
TRBJ2-1 | - | TRBV5-4 | TRBD1 | CASMVGQDLYEQFF | TGTGCCAGCATGGTGGGACAGGACCTCTATGAGCAGTTCTTC
TRBJ2-1 | - | TRBV2 | - | CASSRTENEQFF | TGTGCCAGCAGTCGGACTGAAAATGAGCAGTTCTTC
TRBJ2-7 | few | TRBV4-3 | - | CASSQDQSRSSYEQYF | TGCGCCAGCAGCCAAGATCAATCGAGAAGCTCCTACGAGCAGTACTTC
TRBJ1-2 | - | TRBV5-4 | - | CASSSSLLQIRYGYTF | TGTGCCAGCAGCTCTAGTCTATTGCAAATTCGCTATGGCTACACCTTC
TRBJ2-3 | - | TRBV7-2 | - | CASSQTGMASTDTQYF | TGTGCCAGCAGCCAAACAGGGATGGCCAGCACAGATACGCAGTATTTT
TRBJ2-7 | few | TRBV19 | TRBD2 | CASSIGELAGRDKSYEQYF | TGTGCCAGTAGTATAGGGGAACTAGCGGGAAGAGACAAGTCCTACGAGCAGTACTTC
TRBJ1-2 | - | TRBV27 | TRBD1 | CASSFPRRGLYGYTF | TGTGCCAGCAGTTTCCCTCGCAGGGGGCTTTATGGCTACACCTTC
TRBJ2-5 | once | TRBV7-6 | - | CASSFKGETGETQYF | TGTGCCAGCAGCTTTAAGGGGGAAACGGGGGAGACCCAGTACTTC